The 24 T cell receptor beta chains below were found in one sample sequenced in a study of T cell responses to AZD1222 COVID-19 vaccine. Generated by immunoSEQ multiplex PCR, the TCRdb table keeps only in-frame clones and is missing some. The sample contains 150,000 to 200,000 clones, about 89% of which appear only once. The sample consisted of peripheral blood, taken on day 0 of MenACWY control vaccination. The source of these receptors is an adult in good health.

This clone occurred a few times. The rearrangement links TRBV5-1 to TRBJ2-7; tentatively, D is TRBD1 (5 bases). Trimming stripped 0 bases from V and 5 bases from J, with 12 bases between. Germline-derived CDR1 and CDR2 are SGHRS and YFSETQ. This CDR3 has 14 residues. CDR3 DNA sequence: TGCGCCAGCAGCTTGGGTCGCAGGGTCAACGAGCAGTACTTC. It specifies CASSLGRRVNEQYF.

The chain links TRBV19 to TRBJ2-7; weak D call: TRBD2 (6 bases). Germline CDR1 reads LNHDA; CDR2 reads SQIVND (reference sequence). This CDR3 region has 15 residues. Trimming left V 6 bases short and J 5 bases short, with 20 bases between. DNA for the CDR3: TGTGCCAGTAGGGAAAAAGGACGGGACTGGGACGAGCAGTACTTC. It specifies CASREKGRDWDEQYF.

The chain has TRBV12-2 and TRBJ2-7. TRBV12-2 counts as a pseudogene. This CDR3 is built from 16 residues. The chain's CDR3 is CASRTIGGRFPYEQYF. CDR3 DNA sequence: TGTGCAAGTCGCACTATTGGGGGACGGTTCCCCTACGAGCAGTACTTC.

The chain employs TRBV19 and TRBJ2-3; a possible D gene is TRBD1 (7 bases). Looked up from germline, CDR1 is LNHDA and CDR2 is SQIVND (reference sequence). The V gene lost 3 bases and the J gene lost 0 bases, with 25 bases spanning the gap. The CDR3 loop spans 20 amino acids. In nucleotides, the CDR3 is TGTGCCAGTAGTATCGTCACAGGGGAGTTTAGCGGCACTAGCACAGATACGCAGTATTTT. Its translation: CASSIVTGEFSGTSTDTQYF.

This rearrangement joins TRBV27 to TRBJ1-1; D is unclear. This CDR3 spans 14 amino acids. CDR1 and CDR2 (germline): MNHEY, SMNVEV (reference sequence). Trimming left V 0 bases short and J 1 base short, with 6 bases between. The CDR3 loop is CASSLSGRNTEAFF. The DNA of the CDR3 is TGTGCCAGCAGTTTATCAGGCCGGAACACTGAAGCTTTCTTT.

V gene TRBV5-1 combines with J gene TRBJ1-1, with TRBD1 matching 9 bases. After removal of 4 bases from V and 0 bases from J, the junction contained 10 bases not matched to a gene. This CDR3 is 17 amino acids long. In germline, CDR1 is SGHRS, CDR2 YFSETQ. The CDR3 coding sequence is TGCGCCAGCAGCACCGGACAGGGGAGAGTGATGAACACTGAAGCTTTCTTT. This gives the protein CASSTGQGRVMNTEAFF.

The V and J genes are TRBV27 and TRBJ2-7; D is perhaps TRBD1 or TRBD2 (5 bases each). Trimming pared 3 bases from V and 6 bases from J, leaving 12 bases between. Germline values: CDR1 MNHEY, CDR2 SMNVEV (reference sequence). The CDR3 contains 13 residues. CDR3 in amino acids: CASSFPGTGEQYF. The CDR3 DNA reads as TGTGCCAGCAGTTTTCCAGGGACGGGCGAGCAGTACTTC.

For the CDR3, the DNA is TGTGCCAGCAGCTTGCAGGGTGGCTACACCTTC. It codes for CASSLQGGYTF. The rearrangement joins TRBV5-8 to TRBJ1-2, with D possibly matching TRBD1 (5 bases). CDR1 is SGHTS, CDR2 YDEGEE, per germline. CDR3 length: 11 residues. V dropped 1 base and J dropped 7 bases, with 5 bases sitting between them.

This rearrangement joins TRBV6-1 to TRBJ2-3; the D is unclear. With 0 bases removed from V and 0 bases from J, the gap between germline ends came to 10 bases. Germline V lookup: CDR1 MNHNS, CDR2 SASEGT. The CDR3 runs 16 residues. The CDR3 here is CASSEAWLGSTDTQYF. In DNA form, the CDR3 reads TGTGCCAGCAGTGAAGCTTGGCTAGGGAGCACAGATACGCAGTATTTT.

V gene TRBV7-6 combines with J gene TRBJ1-5; tentatively, D is TRBD1 (5 bases). The CDR3 is 19 residues long. Germline V gives CDR1 SGHVS, CDR2 FNYEAQ. V shed 1 base and J shed 4 bases, with 23 bases lying between them. The CDR3 sequence is CASSLGPGTGTGANQPQHF. The CDR3 bases are TGTGCCAGCAGCTTAGGCCCGGGGACTGGAACGGGTGCGAATCAGCCCCAGCATTTT.

The table lists this clone with a few counts. The chain is built from TRBV5-5 and TRBJ2-2; D unresolved. The V and J ends lost 1 base and 4 bases respectively, with 5 bases between them. This CDR3 comprises 13 residues. Germline loops: CDR1 SGHKS, CDR2 YYEKEE (reference sequence). The chain's CDR3 is CASSLFGTGELFF. The CDR3 coding sequence is TGTGCCAGCAGCTTGTTCGGCACCGGGGAGCTGTTTTTT.

This sequence joins TRBV10-1 and TRBJ1-5; D is perhaps TRBD1 (5 bases). Trimming removed 0 bases at V and 5 bases at J, with 20 bases between. CDR3 length: 18 residues. The germline V gene encodes CDR1 WNHNN and CDR2 SYGVQD (reference sequence). The CDR3 DNA sequence: TGCGCCAGCAGTGAGTCGCGATGGGACCCTGCGACTTATCAGCCCCAGCATTTT. This codes for CASSESRWDPATYQPQHF.

CDR3: CASSRQGAAGGYTF. Written as DNA, the CDR3 is TGTGCCAGCAGTAGACAGGGGGCGGCCGGTGGCTACACCTTC. V and J are TRBV28 and TRBJ1-2; 10 positions match TRBD1. V was pared by 5 bases and J by 7 bases, with 7 bases of the junction left unmatched. This CDR3 is 14 amino acids long. Germline V lookup: CDR1 MDHEN, CDR2 SYDVKM.

The chain recombines TRBV2 with TRBJ2-1, with D hard to call. CDR3 length: 14 amino acids. Germline V lookup: CDR1 SNHLY, CDR2 FYNNEI. The V end was cut by 5 bases, the J end by 6 bases, with 14 bases between. CDR3 coding DNA: TGTGCCAGCAGTCGGCCTCCCTGGGGCAATGAGCAGTTCTTC. Residues: CASSRPPWGNEQFF.

The rearrangement uses TRBV9 and TRBJ2-6; D is undetermined. The ends were cut back, 4 bases at V and 1 base at J, with 9 bases in the middle. This CDR3 is built from 15 residues. Germline lookup yields CDR1 SGDLS and CDR2 YYNGEE. CDR3 in DNA: TGTGCCAGCAGCCCTCAGAGGTCTGGGGCCAACGTCCTGACTTTC. Residues: CASSPQRSGANVLTF.

This clone was seen a handful of times. The V and J genes are TRBV21-1 and TRBJ2-1; TRBD2, the table's D call, lacks a check against the DNA. TRBV21-1 is annotated as a pseudogene. CDR3 size: 16 residues. The CDR3 DNA reads TGTGCCAGCAGCAAAGAAAGGACTAGCGGGGGCAATGAGCAGTTCTTC. Amino acid sequence: CASSKERTSGGNEQFF.

The chain is built from TRBV5-1 and TRBJ2-7, with 11 nucleotides matching TRBD1. The CDR3 totals 15 residues. The germline V gene has CDR1 SGHRS and CDR2 YFSETQ. The V segment lost 4 bases and the J segment 5 bases; nucleotides outside the gene matches: 8. The CDR3: CASSRGQGASNEQYF. The CDR3 bases are TGCGCCAGCAGCCGCGGACAGGGGGCGAGCAACGAGCAGTACTTC. Looking up the rest from reference TRBV5-1 and TRBJ2-7 gives the full variable domain: KAGVTQTPRYLIKTRGQQVTLSCSPISGHRSVSWYQQTPGQGLQFLFEYFSETQRNKGNFPGRFSGRQFSNSRSEMNVSTLELGDSALYLCASSRGQGASNEQYFGPGTRLTVT.

The J gene is TRBJ1-6, the V gene TRBV28, with unresolved D. V lost 3 bases and J lost 13, with 19 bases in between. CDR1 and CDR2 (germline): MDHEN, SYDVKM. This CDR3 has 15 residues. CDR3 region: CASSFSSSQLPPLHF. The CDR3 nucleotides are TGTGCCAGCAGTTTTTCCTCCTCACAGCTTCCGCCCCTCCACTTT.

The chain carries TRBV7-9 and TRBJ2-2; 13 bases align to TRBD2. With 5 bases clipped from V and 0 bases from J, the junction kept 6 bases outside the gene matches. Germline-derived CDR1 and CDR2 are SEHNR and FQNEAQ (reference sequence). CDR3 length: 18 residues. This CDR3 is CASSPRLAGGTNTGELFF. The CDR3 bases are TGTGCCAGCAGCCCGCGACTAGCGGGAGGAACGAACACCGGGGAGCTGTTTTTT.

This chain links TRBV28 with TRBJ2-1; no firm D call. V lost 4 bases and J 10 bases, leaving 17 bases between the germline ends. The germline V gene encodes CDR1 MDHEN and CDR2 SYDVKM. The CDR3 is made up of 14 amino acids. DNA of the CDR3: TGTGCCAGCAGTTCCGGGCACCAAGCTTGGGAGCAGTTCTTC. This gives the protein CASSSGHQAWEQFF. The complete variable domain, with remaining parts taken from reference TRBV28 and TRBJ2-1, reads DVKVTQSSRYLVKRTGEKVFLECVQDMDHENMFWYRQDPGLGLRLIYFSYDVKMKEKGDIPEGYSVSREKKERFSLILESASTNQTSMYLCASSSGHQAWEQFFGPGTRLTVL.

This chain joins TRBV6-5 and TRBJ2-1, with 11 bases that match TRBD2. Trimming removed 2 bases from V and 7 bases from J; junction bases left unmatched: 4. The CDR3 has 15 residues. The germline V gene encodes CDR1 MNHEY and CDR2 SVGAGI. The CDR3 reads CASSYRWTSGNEQFF. CDR3 nucleotide sequence: TGTGCCAGCAGTTACCGGTGGACTAGCGGGAATGAGCAGTTCTTC.

In DNA form, the CDR3 reads TGTGCCTCACGGCGGCAGGGGGGCACAGATACGCAGTATTTT. Amino acids: CASRRQGGTDTQYF. The V call is TRBV2, the J call TRBJ2-3; TRBD1 matches 7 bases. CDR1 is SNHLY, CDR2 FYNNEI, per germline. V trimming: 11 bases; J trimming: 1 base; junction bases outside the gene matches: 9. CDR3 length: 14 residues.

This clone was detected only a few times. The chain joins TRBV7-2 to TRBJ1-3, with TRBD1 as a possible D gene (5 bases). The CDR3 sequence is 14 residues long. Germline CDR1 reads SGHTA; CDR2 reads FQGNSA. Between the trimmed V and J ends, which lost 6 bases and 1 base, there was a span of 10 bases. CDR3 bases: TGTGCCAGCAGTTTGGGGCTATCTGGAAACACCATATATTTT. This translates into CASSLGLSGNTIYF.

The chain employs TRBV5-4 and TRBJ2-1; no definite D call. CDR1 is SGHNT, CDR2 YYREEE, per germline (reference sequence). Trimming removed 4 bases at V and 5 bases at J, with 10 bases between. CDR3 length: 13 amino acids. The CDR3 sequence: CASSPLGNNEQFF. The CDR3, as DNA: TGTGCCAGCAGCCCTCTGGGTAACAATGAGCAGTTCTTC.